The 20 T cell receptor beta chains below come from one sample, sequenced in a study of CD8 T cells in ankylosing spondylitis. MiXCR, applied by TCRdb to the 5' RACE reads, yields one record per CDR3 protein. The table has about 270,000 distinct CDR3 sequences, roughly 32% seen once. The specimen was blood, either unsorted or a sorted T cell fraction (not recorded which). These receptor sequences come from a male donor with ankylosing spondylitis or in good health (not recorded which).

The CDR3 sequence is CSVEEGKGYGGYTF. CDR3 in DNA: TGCAGCGTTGAAGAAGGTAAAGGGTACGGTGGCTACACCTTC. The V gene is TRBV29-1, the J gene TRBJ1-2, with D hard to call. Trimming cost V 0 bases and J 7 bases, with 15 bases left between them. CDR3 length: 14 residues. The germline gives CDR1 SQVTM, CDR2 ANQGSEA.

In its sample, this clonotype was seen a few times. This rearrangement joins TRBV4-2 to TRBJ2-2; 11 bases map to TRBD2. J lost 3 bases, V lost 0 bases, and 3 bases had no gene match. CDR3 length: 17 amino acids. Germline V lookup: CDR1 LGHNA, CDR2 YNFKEQ. CDR3 in DNA: TGTGCCAGCAGCCAAGAGGTAGCGGGGGGGTACACCGGGGAGCTGTTTTTT. This codes for CASSQEVAGGYTGELFF.

This chain uses TRBV29-1 with TRBJ2-1, with 7 bases that match TRBD1. After removal of 5 bases from V and 6 bases from J, the junction contained 4 bases not matched to a gene. This CDR3 comprises 12 residues. CDR1 SQVTM and CDR2 ANQGSEA come from the germline V gene. The CDR3 sequence: CSVRRTGNEQFF. In nucleotides, the CDR3 is TGCAGCGTTAGAAGGACAGGCAATGAGCAGTTCTTC.

The sample holds a few counts of this clonotype. CDR3 coding DNA: TGTGCCAGCAGTTTACTGGGTTCCTCTGGAAACACCATATATTTT. Protein product: CASSLLGSSGNTIYF. V is TRBV12-3 or TRBV12-4 and J is TRBJ1-3; no definite D call. CDR3 length: 15 amino acids. Trimming removed 2 bases from V and 0 bases from J, with 8 bases in between.

This chain links TRBV7-3 with TRBJ2-3, with D perhaps being TRBD1 or TRBD2 (5 bases each). The length of the CDR3 is 16 residues. V shed 5 bases and J shed 2 bases, with 17 bases lying between them. Germline V gene lookup returns CDR1 SGHTA and CDR2 FQGTGA. The CDR3 loop is CASSPLGPALTDTQYF. The CDR3, as DNA: TGTGCCAGCAGCCCGCTGGGACCCGCACTCACAGATACGCAGTATTTT.

This sequence joins TRBV20-1 and TRBJ2-7, with D tentatively TRBD1 or TRBD2 (5 bases each). V shed 5 bases and J shed 4 bases, with 15 bases lying between them. Looked up from germline, CDR1 is DFQATT and CDR2 is SNEGSKA (reference sequence). The CDR3 loop spans 13 amino acids. The chain's CDR3 is CSAYAGAMYEQYF. CDR3 nucleotide sequence: TGCAGTGCTTATGCCGGGGCCATGTACGAGCAGTACTTC.

Of note for this clonotype: Since a much larger clone is just one base distant, this may be a read error. The chain uses TRBV6-5 and TRBJ2-3; TRBD2 might be the D (5 bases). In germline, CDR1 is MNHEY, CDR2 SVGAGI. The length of the CDR3 is 13 residues. The CDR3 DNA reads as TGTGCCATCAGTTACGGGGGCACAGATACGCAGTATTTT. Translation: CAISYGGTDTQYF.

The J gene is TRBJ1-6, the V gene TRBV28; 10 bases fit TRBD1. The CDR3 has 15 residues. After removal of 6 bases from V and 10 bases from J, the junction contained 9 bases not matched to a gene. The germline CDR1 and CDR2 sequences are MDHEN and SYDVKM. CDR3 amino acids: CASSLGTGDASPLHF. DNA of the CDR3: TGTGCCAGCAGCCTAGGGACAGGGGACGCGTCACCCCTCCACTTT. Full variable domain (remainder filled in from reference TRBV28 and TRBJ1-6): DVKVTQSSRYLVKRTGEKVFLECVQDMDHENMFWYRQDPGLGLRLIYFSYDVKMKEKGDIPEGYSVSREKKERFSLILESASTNQTSMYLCASSLGTGDASPLHFGNGTRLTVT.

This chain uses TRBV7-8 with TRBJ2-7; 8 bases line up with TRBD2. The CDR3 runs 20 residues. The V gene's germline CDR1 is SGHVS and CDR2 FQNEAQ. V lost 5 bases and J lost 2; bases outside the gene matches: 23. CDR3 sequence: CASSARRGGLVRNPTYEQYF. The CDR3 DNA follows: TGTGCCAGCAGCGCCCGGCGAGGGGGACTAGTAAGGAACCCGACCTACGAGCAGTACTTC.

This clonotype was recorded once. This may arise from a read error, as a much more abundant clone is one base away. The genes are TRBV20-1 and TRBJ2-5; no reliable D call. With 3 bases removed from V and 6 bases from J, the gap between germline ends came to 8 bases. Germline V gene sequence: CDR1 DFQATT, CDR2 SNEGSKA (reference sequence). The CDR3 loop spans 11 amino acids. Written as DNA, the CDR3 is TGCAGTGCTAGCGGAATAAAGACCCAGTACTTC. Translation gives CSASGIKTQYF.

The V and J genes are TRBV27 and TRBJ2-3; no clear D gene. V was trimmed by 5 bases and J by 2 bases, leaving 14 bases between them. CDR1 is MNHEY and CDR2 is SMNVEV in the germline V gene (reference sequence). This CDR3 spans 15 amino acids. The CDR3 here is CASSQLGPHTDTQYF. Here the CDR3 DNA reads TGTGCCAGCAGTCAACTTGGGCCCCACACAGATACGCAGTATTTT.

This clonotype was seen only a few times. The chain recombines TRBV20-1 with TRBJ1-4; a weak D match, TRBD1 (6 bases). V lost 6 bases and J 0 bases, leaving 23 bases between the germline ends. The germline V gene has CDR1 DFQATT and CDR2 SNEGSKA (reference sequence). The CDR3 loop spans 18 amino acids. CDR3 sequence: CSALKADRKPPTNEKLFF. For the CDR3, the DNA is TGCAGTGCCTTGAAAGCGGACAGAAAGCCCCCAACTAATGAAAAACTGTTTTTT.

V is TRBV5-1 and J is TRBJ1-3; D possibly corresponds to TRBD1 (6 bases). The V and J ends lost 1 base and 0 bases respectively, with 14 bases between them. In germline, CDR1 is SGHRS, CDR2 YFSETQ. This CDR3 is 17 amino acids long. The CDR3 DNA reads TGCGCCAGCAGCTTGTATGGTGGGGGCAACTCTGGAAACACCATATATTTT. Protein: CASSLYGGGNSGNTIYF.

The CDR3: CAISDGGHQETQYF. The CDR3, as DNA: TGTGCCATCAGTGATGGGGGCCATCAAGAGACCCAGTACTTC. The chain links TRBV10-3 to TRBJ2-5; possible D gene TRBD1, 6 bases. The V gene's germline CDR1 is ENHRY and CDR2 SYGVKD. V was shortened by 3 bases and J by 2 bases, with 10 bases between the two germline ends. The CDR3 spans 14 residues.

CDR3 region: CASSEVTFYSGANVLTF. In DNA form, the CDR3 reads TGCGCCAGCAGTGAGGTTACCTTTTACTCTGGGGCCAACGTCCTGACTTTC. The genes are TRBV10-2 and TRBJ2-6, with D unresolved. Trimming removed 2 bases from V and 0 bases from J, with 11 bases in between. CDR3 length: 17 residues. Germline assignment: CDR1 WSHSY and CDR2 SAAADI.

As DNA, the CDR3 is TGTGCCAGCAGTTACTATACGGGAACCGACTATGGCTACACCTTC. Translating gives CASSYYTGTDYGYTF. V is TRBV6-5 and J is TRBJ1-2; D gene ambiguous. The CDR3 contains 15 residues. V gave up 1 base and J gave up 3 bases, with 12 bases separating them. Germline V lookup: CDR1 MNHEY, CDR2 SVGAGI.

This sequence joins TRBV6-6 and TRBJ2-1; D is unresolved. The CDR3 runs 11 residues. In germline, CDR1 is MNHNY, CDR2 SVGAGI (reference sequence). Trimming shortened V by 8 bases and J by 4 bases, and 6 bases separated the two germline ends. The CDR3 sequence: CASQDYNEQFF. Written as DNA, the CDR3 is TGTGCCAGCCAGGATTACAATGAGCAGTTCTTC.

This chain uses TRBV15 with TRBJ2-3; D is unresolved. The CDR3 is 15 residues long. Germline values: CDR1 LNHNV, CDR2 YYDKDF (reference sequence). The germline V and J ends were trimmed by 0 bases and 4 bases, with 11 bases remaining between them. As DNA, the CDR3 is TGTGCCACCAGCAGAGATCGTCCTCCCTCAGATACGCAGTATTTT. Its translation is CATSRDRPPSDTQYF.

There are a few counts of this clonotype. The chain carries TRBV5-1 and TRBJ2-1, with a possible D match to TRBD1 (5 bases). CDR1 and CDR2 (germline): SGHRS, YFSETQ. The V and J ends lost 4 bases and 5 bases respectively, with 13 bases between them. The CDR3 is 14 amino acids. CDR3 DNA: TGCGCCAGCAGCACAACGACAGACCACAATGAGCAGTTCTTC. It is translated as CASSTTTDHNEQFF.

This clonotype was picked up a small number of times. The gene calls are TRBV6-1 and TRBJ2-3, with a possible D match to TRBD2 (5 bases). The CDR3 is 14 amino acids. Germline assignment: CDR1 MNHNS and CDR2 SASEGT. V was pared by 7 bases and J by 2 bases, with 13 bases between. CDR3 loop: CASTRSVLTDTQYF. The CDR3 nucleotides read TGTGCCAGCACCCGTAGCGTACTCACAGATACGCAGTATTTT.